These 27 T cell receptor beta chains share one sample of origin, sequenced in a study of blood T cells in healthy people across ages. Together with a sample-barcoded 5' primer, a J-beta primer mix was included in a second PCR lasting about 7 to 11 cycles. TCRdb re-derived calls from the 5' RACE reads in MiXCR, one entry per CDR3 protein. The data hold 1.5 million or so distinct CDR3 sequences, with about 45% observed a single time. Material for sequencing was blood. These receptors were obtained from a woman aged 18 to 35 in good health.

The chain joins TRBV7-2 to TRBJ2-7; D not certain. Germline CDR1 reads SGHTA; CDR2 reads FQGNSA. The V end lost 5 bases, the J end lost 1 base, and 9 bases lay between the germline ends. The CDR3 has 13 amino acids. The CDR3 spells CASSHLRSYEQYF. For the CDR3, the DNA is TGTGCCAGCAGCCATCTCCGGTCCTACGAGCAGTACTTC.

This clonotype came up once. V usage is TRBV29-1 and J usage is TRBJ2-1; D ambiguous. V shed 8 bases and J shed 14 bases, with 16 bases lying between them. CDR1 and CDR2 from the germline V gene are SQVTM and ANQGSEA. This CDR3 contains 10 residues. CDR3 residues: CSTREYEEFF. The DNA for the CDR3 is TGCAGCACCCGCGAGTACGAGGAGTTCTTC.

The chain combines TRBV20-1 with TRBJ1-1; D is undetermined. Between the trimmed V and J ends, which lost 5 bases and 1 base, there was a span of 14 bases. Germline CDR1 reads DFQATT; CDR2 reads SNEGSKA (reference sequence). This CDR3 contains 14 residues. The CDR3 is CSASREGPNTEAFF. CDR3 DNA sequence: TGCAGTGCTTCCCGCGAGGGCCCGAACACTGAAGCTTTCTTT.

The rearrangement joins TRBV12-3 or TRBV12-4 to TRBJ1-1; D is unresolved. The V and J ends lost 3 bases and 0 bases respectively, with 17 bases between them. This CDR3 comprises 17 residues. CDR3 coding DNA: TGTGCCAGCAGTTTGGGGTTCCGAGGCAGGCTGAACACTGAAGCTTTCTTT. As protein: CASSLGFRGRLNTEAFF.

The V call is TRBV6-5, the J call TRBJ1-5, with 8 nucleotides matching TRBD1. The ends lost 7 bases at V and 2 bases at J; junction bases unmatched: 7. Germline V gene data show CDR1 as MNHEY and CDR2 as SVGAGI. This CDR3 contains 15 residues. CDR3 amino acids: CASKPDRVGNQPQHF. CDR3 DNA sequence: TGTGCCAGCAAGCCGGACAGGGTAGGCAATCAGCCCCAGCATTTT.

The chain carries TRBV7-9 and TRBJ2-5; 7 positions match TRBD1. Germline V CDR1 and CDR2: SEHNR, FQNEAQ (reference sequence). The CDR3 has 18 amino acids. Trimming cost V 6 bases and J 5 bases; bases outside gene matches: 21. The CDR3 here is CASSFPNPRTGVVETQYF. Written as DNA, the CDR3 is TGTGCCAGCAGTTTTCCCAACCCGCGGACAGGTGTCGTGGAGACCCAGTACTTC.

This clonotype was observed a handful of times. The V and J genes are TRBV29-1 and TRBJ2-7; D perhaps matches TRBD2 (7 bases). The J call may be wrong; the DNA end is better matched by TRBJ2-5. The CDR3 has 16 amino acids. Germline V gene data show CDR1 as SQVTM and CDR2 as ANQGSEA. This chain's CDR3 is CSVARGRDLNQETQYF. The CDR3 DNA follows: TGCAGCGTTGCGAGGGGGAGGGACCTTAATCAAGAGACCCAGTACTTC.

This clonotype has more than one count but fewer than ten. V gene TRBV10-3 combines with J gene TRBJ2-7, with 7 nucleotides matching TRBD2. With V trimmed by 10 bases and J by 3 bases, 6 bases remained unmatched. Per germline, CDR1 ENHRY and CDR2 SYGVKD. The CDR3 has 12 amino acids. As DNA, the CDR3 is TGTGCCACGATGGGGGGGGACTACGAGCAGTACTTC. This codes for CATMGGDYEQYF.

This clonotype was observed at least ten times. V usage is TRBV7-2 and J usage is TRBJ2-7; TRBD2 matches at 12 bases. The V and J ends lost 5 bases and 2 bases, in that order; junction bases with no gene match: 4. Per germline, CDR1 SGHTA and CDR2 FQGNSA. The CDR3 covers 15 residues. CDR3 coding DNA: TGTGCCAGCAGCCTCGGACTAGCGGGGACCTACGAGCAGTACTTC. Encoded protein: CASSLGLAGTYEQYF.

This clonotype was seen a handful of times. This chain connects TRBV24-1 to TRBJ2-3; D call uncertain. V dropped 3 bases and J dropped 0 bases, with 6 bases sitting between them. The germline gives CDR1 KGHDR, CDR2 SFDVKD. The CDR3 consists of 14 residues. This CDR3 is CATSDPDSTDTQYF. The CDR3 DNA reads TGTGCCACCAGTGATCCCGACAGCACAGATACGCAGTATTTT.

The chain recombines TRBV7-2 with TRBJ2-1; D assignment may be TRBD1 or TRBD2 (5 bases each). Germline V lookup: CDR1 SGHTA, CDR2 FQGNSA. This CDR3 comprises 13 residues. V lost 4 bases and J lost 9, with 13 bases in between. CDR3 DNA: TGTGCCAGCAGCTCGGTCGAGAGGGGTGAGCAGTTCTTC. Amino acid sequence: CASSSVERGEQFF.

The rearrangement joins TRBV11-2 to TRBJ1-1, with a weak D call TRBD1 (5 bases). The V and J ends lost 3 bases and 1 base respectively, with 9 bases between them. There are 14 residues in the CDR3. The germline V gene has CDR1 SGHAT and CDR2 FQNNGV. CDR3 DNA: TGTGCCAGCAGCTTTAACCAGGGGAACACTGAAGCTTTCTTT. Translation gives CASSFNQGNTEAFF.

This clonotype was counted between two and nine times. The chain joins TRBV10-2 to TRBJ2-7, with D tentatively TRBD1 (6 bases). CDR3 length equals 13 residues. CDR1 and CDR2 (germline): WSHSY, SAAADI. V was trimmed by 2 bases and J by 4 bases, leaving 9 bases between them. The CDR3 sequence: CASSEPGQYEQYF. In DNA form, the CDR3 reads TGCGCCAGCAGTGAGCCGGGACAATACGAGCAGTACTTC.

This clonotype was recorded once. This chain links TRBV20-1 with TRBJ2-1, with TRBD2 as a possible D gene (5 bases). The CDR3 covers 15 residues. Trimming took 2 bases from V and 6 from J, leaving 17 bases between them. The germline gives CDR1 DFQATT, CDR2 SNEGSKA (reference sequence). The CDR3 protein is CSARSPLDLINEQFF. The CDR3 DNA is TGCAGTGCTAGATCTCCGTTGGACTTGATCAATGAGCAGTTCTTC.

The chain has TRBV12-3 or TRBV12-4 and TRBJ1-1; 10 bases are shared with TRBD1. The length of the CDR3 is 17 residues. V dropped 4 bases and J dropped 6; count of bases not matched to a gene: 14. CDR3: CASSSLRQGAIPPEAFF. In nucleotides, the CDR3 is TGTGCCAGCAGTTCCCTCCGACAGGGGGCGATTCCACCTGAAGCTTTCTTT.

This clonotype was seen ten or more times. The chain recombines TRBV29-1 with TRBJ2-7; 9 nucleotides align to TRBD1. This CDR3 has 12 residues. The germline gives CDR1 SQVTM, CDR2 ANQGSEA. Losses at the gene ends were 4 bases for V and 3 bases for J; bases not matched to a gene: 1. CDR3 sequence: CSVAGQGYEQYF. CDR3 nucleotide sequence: TGCAGCGTTGCGGGACAGGGCTACGAGCAGTACTTC.

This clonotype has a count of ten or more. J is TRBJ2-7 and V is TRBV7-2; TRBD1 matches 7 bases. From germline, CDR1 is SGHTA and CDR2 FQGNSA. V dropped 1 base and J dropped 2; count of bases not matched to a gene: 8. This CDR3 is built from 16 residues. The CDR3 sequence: CASSLGLDTGAYEQYF. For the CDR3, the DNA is TGTGCCAGCAGCTTAGGACTTGACACAGGGGCCTACGAGCAGTACTTC.

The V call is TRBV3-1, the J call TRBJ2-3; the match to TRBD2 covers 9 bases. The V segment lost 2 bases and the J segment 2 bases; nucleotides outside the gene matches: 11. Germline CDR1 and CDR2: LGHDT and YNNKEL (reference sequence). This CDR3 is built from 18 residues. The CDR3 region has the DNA TGTGCCAGCAGCCAAAGAGCGGGGGGCCCCGGGTACACAGATACGCAGTATTTT. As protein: CASSQRAGGPGYTDTQYF.

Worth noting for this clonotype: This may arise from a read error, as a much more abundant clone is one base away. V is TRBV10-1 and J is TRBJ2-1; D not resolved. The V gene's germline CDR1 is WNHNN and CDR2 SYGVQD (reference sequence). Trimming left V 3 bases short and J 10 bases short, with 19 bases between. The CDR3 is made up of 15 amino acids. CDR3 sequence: CASSDGQDASYEQFF. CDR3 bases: TGCGCCAGCAGTGATGGGCAGGACGCGTCCTACGAGCAGTTCTTC.

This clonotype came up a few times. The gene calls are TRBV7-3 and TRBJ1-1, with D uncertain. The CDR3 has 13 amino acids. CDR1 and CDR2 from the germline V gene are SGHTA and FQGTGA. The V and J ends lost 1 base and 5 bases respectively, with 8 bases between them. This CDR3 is CASSLNFATEAFF. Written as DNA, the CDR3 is TGTGCCAGCAGCTTAAACTTCGCGACTGAAGCTTTCTTT. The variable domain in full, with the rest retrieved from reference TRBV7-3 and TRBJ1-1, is GAGVSQTPSNKVTEKGKYVELRCDPISGHTALYWYRQSLGQGPEFLIYFQGTGAADDSGLPNDRFFAVRPEGSVSTLKIQRTERGDSAVYLCASSLNFATEAFFGQGTRLTVV.

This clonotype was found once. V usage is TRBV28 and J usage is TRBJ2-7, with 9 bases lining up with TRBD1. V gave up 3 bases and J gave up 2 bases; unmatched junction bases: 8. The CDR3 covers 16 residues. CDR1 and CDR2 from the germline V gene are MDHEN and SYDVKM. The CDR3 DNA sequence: TGTGCCAGCAGTTTCCTTCTGACAGGGGGGACCTACGAGCAGTACTTC. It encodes CASSFLLTGGTYEQYF.

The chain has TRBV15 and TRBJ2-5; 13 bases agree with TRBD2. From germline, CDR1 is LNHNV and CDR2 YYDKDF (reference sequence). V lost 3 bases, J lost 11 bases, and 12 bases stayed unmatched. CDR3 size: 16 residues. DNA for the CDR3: TGTGCCACCAGCAGTCGTCGGACTAGCGGGGGCAATGAGCAGTACTTC. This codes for CATSSRRTSGGNEQYF.

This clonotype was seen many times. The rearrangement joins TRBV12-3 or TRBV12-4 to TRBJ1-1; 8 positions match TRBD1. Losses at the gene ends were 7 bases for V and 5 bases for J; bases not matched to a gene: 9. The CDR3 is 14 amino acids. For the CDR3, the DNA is TGTGCCAGCACTTGGGAGGACAGGGATACTGAAGCTTTCTTT. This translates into CASTWEDRDTEAFF.

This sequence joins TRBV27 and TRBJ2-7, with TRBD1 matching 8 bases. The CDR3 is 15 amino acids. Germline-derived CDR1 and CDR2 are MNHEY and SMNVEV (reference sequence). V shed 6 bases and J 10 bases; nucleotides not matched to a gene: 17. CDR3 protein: CASRRARTGRETQYF. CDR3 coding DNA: TGTGCCAGCAGACGCGCCCGGACAGGGCGAGAGACTCAGTACTTC.

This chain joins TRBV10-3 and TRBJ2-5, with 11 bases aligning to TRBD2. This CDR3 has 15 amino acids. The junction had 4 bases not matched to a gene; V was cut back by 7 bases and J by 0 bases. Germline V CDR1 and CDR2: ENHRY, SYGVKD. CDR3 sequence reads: CAIKGTSGYQETQYF. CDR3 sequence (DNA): TGTGCCATCAAGGGGACTAGCGGCTACCAAGAGACCCAGTACTTC.

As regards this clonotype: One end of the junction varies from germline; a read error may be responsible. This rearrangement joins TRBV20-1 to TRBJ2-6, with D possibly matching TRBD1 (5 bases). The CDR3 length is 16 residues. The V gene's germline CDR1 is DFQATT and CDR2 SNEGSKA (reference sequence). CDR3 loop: CSASTRAFSGADVLTF. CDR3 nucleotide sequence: TGCAGTGCTAGTACCAGGGCCTTCTCTGGGGCCGACGTCCTGACTTTC.

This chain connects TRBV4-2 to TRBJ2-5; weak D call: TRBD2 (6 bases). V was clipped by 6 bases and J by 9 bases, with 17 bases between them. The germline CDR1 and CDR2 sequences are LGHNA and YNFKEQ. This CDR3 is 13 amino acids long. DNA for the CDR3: TGTGCCAGCAGGCAGACCCAGGAGGGTTCCCAGTACTTC. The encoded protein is CASRQTQEGSQYF.